This passage covers 2 T cell receptor beta chains from one sample sequenced in a study of OX40 agonist ivuxolimab in advanced cancers. Profiling relied on immunoSEQ multiplex PCR, and the TCRdb table lists in-frame clones only, not all of them. The repertoire includes about 63,000 clones, about 88% of them detected once, and around 13% sits in the top ten. The input for sequencing was CD4+ or CD8+ T cells sorted from blood, taken in a trial of the OX40 agonist ivuxolimab. The receptors were sampled from an adult with an advanced solid tumor such as melanoma, head and neck, liver or kidney cancer.

The chain uses TRBV10-1 and TRBJ1-1; D call uncertain. Germline V gene sequence: CDR1 WNHNN, CDR2 SYGVQD (reference sequence). The CDR3 loop spans 15 amino acids. Between the trimmed V and J ends, which lost 3 bases and 4 bases, there was a span of 15 bases. CDR3 nucleotide sequence: TGCGCCAGCAGTGAATTGTCTCGTTTAGGCACTGAAGCTTTCTTT. Protein product: CASSELSRLGTEAFF.

The chain joins TRBV6-4 to TRBJ2-1, with TRBD2 matching 7 bases. Per the germline V gene, CDR1 is MRHNA and CDR2 is SNTAGT. This CDR3 region has 14 residues. V lost 5 bases, J lost 4 bases, and 5 bases stayed unmatched. CDR3 protein: CASSRGGRYNEQFF. In DNA, the CDR3 is TGTGCCAGCAGTCGGGGCGGGAGATACAATGAGCAGTTCTTC.